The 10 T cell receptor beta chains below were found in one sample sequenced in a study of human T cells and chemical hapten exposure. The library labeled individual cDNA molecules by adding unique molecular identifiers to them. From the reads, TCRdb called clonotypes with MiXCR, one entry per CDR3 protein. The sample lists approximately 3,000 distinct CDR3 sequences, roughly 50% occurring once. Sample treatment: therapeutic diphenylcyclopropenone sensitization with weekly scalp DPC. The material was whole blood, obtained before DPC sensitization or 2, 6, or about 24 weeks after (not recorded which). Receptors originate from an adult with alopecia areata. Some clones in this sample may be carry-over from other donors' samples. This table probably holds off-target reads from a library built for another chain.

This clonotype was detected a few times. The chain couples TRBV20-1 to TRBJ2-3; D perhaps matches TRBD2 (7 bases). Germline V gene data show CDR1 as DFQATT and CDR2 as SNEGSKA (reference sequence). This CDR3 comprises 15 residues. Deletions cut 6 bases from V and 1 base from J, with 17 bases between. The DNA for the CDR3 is TGCAGTGCAAACAAGCGGGACACTGGCACAGATACGCAGTATTTT. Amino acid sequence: CSANKRDTGTDTQYF.

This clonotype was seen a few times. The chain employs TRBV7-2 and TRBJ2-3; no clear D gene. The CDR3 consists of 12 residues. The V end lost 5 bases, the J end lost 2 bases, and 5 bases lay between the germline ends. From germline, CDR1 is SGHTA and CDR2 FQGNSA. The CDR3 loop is CASSPNTDTQYF. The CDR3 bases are TGTGCCAGCAGCCCGAACACAGATACGCAGTATTTT.

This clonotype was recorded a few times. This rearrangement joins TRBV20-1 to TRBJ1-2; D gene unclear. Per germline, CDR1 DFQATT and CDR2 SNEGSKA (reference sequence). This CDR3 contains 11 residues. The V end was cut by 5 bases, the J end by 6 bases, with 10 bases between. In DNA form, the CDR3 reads TGCAGTGCTGACGACCCAAATGGCTACACCTTC. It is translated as CSADDPNGYTF.

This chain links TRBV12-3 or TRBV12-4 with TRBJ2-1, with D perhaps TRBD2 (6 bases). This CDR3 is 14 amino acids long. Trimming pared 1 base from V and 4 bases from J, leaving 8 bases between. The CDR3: CASSLGGEYNEQFF. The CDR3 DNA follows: TGTGCCAGCAGTTTAGGGGGGGAGTACAATGAGCAGTTCTTC.

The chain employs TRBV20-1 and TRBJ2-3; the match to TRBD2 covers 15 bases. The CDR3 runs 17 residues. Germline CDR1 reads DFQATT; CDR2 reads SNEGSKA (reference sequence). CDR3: CNARGLAGGASTDTQYF. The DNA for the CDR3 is TGCAACGCTCGGGGACTAGCGGGGGGCGCTAGCACAGATACGCAGTATTTT.

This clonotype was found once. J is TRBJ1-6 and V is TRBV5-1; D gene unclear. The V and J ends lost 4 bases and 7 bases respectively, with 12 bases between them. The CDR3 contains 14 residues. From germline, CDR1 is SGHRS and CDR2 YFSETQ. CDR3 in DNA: TGCGCCAGCAGCCTACGGACGGAAAATTCACCCCTCCACTTT. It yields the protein CASSLRTENSPLHF.

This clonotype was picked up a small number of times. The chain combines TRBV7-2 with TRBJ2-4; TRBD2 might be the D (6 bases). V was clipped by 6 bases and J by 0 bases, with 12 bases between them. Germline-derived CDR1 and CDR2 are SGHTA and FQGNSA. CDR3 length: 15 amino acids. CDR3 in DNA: TGTGCCAGCAGTATATACGGGGGAGCCAAAAACATTCAGTACTTC. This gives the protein CASSIYGGAKNIQYF.

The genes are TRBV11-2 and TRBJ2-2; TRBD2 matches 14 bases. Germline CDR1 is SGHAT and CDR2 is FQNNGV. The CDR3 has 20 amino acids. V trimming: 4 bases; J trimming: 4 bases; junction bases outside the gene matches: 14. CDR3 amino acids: CASSSPSGTSGGIGTGELFF. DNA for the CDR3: TGTGCCAGCAGCTCCCCTTCCGGGACTAGCGGGGGTATCGGCACCGGGGAGCTGTTTTTT.

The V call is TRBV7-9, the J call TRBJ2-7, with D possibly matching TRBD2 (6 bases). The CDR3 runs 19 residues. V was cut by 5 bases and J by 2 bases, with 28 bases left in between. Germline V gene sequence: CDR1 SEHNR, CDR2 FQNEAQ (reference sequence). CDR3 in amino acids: CASSPSASWATLSTYEQYF. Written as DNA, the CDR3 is TGTGCCAGCAGCCCTAGCGCATCTTGGGCGACCCTCTCAACCTACGAGCAGTACTTC. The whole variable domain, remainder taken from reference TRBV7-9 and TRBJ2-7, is DTGVSQNPRHKITKRGQNVTFRCDPISEHNRLYWYRQTLGQGPEFLTYFQNEAQLEKSRLLSDRFSAERPKGSFSTLEIQRTEQGDSAMYLCASSPSASWATLSTYEQYFGPGTRLTVT.

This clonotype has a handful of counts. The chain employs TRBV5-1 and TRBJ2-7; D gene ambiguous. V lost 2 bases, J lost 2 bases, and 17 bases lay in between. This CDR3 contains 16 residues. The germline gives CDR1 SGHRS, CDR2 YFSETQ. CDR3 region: CASSLSGSHKAYEQYF. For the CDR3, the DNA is TGCGCCAGCAGCTTATCCGGCTCCCATAAGGCCTACGAGCAGTACTTC.